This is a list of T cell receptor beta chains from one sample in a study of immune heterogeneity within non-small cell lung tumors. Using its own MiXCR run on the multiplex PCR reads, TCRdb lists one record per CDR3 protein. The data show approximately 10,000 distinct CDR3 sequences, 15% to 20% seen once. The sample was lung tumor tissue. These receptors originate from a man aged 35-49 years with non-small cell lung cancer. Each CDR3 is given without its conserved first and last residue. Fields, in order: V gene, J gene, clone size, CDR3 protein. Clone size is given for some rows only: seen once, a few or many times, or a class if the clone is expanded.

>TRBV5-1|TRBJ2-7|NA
ASSRGTSGNSNEQY
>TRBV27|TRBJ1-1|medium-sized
ASSFSERTAEAF
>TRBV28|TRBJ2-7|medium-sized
ASRGGYEQY
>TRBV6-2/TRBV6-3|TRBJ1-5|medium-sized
ASRERGRGNSNQPQH
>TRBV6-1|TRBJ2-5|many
ASSHGQGGQETQY
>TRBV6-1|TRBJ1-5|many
ASSQQGQHNQPQH
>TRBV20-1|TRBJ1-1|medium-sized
SASDVNTEAF
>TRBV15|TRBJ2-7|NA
ATSRKGILQGLNGIAEQY
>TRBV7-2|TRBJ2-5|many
ASSYSGNQETQY
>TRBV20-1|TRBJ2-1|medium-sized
SASHPTVKDEQF
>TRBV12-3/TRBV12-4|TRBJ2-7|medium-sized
ASTPDRLAVYEQY
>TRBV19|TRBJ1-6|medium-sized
ASSLGHPNSPLH
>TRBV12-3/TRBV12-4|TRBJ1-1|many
ASTRTGTEAF
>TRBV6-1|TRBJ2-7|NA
ASSPMPLTGGTYEQY
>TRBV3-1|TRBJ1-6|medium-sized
ASSHRTGGNSPLH
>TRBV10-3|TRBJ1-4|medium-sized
AISETSNEKLF
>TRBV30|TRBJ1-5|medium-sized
AWSVRRSQPQH
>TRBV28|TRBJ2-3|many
ASSSPFTGGRTDTQY
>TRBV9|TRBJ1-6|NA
ASTPAFSGSPLH
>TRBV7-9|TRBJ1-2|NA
ASPSRGGADYGYT
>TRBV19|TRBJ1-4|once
ASSIGPLNGKLF
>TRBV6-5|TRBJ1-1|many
ASSYVTGDTEAF
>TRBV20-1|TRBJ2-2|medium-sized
SASRVTGELF
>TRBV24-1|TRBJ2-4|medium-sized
ATSDLRVIGNIQY
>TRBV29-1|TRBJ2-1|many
SVEAPSGIGNEQF
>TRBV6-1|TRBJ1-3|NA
ASTRRNSGNTIY
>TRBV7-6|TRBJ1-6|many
ASSLNRADSPLH
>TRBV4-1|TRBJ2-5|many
ASSQDRGLPGETQY
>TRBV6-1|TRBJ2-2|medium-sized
ASRSGGGSGELF
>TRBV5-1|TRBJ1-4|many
ASSMGGNEKLF
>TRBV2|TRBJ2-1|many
ASSVWQTLYNEQF
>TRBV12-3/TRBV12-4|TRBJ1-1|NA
ASRTRANTEAF
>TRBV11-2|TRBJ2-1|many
ASSWGSGDNEQF
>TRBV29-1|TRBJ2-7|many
SDKAGGYEQY
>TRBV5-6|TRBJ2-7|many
ASSLTGRAEEQY
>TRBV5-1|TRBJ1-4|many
ASSSRQGANEKLF